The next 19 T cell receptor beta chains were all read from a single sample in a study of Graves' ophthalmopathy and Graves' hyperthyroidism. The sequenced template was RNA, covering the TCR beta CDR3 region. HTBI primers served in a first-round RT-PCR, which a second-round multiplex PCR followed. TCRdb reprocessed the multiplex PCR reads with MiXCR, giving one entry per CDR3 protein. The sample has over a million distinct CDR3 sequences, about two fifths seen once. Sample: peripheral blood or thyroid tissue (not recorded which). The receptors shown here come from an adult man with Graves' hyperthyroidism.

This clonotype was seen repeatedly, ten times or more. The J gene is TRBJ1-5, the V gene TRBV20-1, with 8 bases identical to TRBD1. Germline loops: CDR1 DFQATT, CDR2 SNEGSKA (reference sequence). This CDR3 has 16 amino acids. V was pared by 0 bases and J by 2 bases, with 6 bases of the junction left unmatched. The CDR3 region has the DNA TGCAGTGCTAGAGACAGGACAGGGTGGGGCAATCAGCCCCAGCATTTT. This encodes CSARDRTGWGNQPQHF.

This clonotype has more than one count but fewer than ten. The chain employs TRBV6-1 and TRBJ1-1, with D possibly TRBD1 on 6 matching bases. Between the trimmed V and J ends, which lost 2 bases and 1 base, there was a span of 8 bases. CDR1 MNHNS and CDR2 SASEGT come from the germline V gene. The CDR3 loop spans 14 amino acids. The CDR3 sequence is CASSEPGANTEAFF. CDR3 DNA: TGTGCCAGCAGTGAACCGGGGGCGAACACTGAAGCTTTCTTT.

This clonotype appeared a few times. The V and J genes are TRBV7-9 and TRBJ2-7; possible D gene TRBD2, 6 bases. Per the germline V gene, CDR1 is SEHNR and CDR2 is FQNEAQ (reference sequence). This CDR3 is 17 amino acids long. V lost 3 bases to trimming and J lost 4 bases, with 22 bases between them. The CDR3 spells CASSLGFGGAIIYEQYF. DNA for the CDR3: TGTGCCAGCAGCTTGGGGTTTGGCGGGGCGATCATTTACGAGCAGTACTTC.

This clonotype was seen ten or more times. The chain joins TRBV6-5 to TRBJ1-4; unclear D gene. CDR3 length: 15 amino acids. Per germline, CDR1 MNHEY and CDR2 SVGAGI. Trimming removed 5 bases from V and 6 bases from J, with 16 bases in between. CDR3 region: CASSTDGAQDEKLFF. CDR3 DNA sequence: TGTGCCAGCAGTACGGACGGCGCCCAGGATGAAAAACTGTTTTTT.

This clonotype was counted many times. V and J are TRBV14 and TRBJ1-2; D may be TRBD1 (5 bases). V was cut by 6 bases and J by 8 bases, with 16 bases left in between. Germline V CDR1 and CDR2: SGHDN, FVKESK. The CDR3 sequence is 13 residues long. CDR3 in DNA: TGTGCCAGCAGGAACGGGACTCCGGAGGGCTACACCTTC. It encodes CASRNGTPEGYTF.

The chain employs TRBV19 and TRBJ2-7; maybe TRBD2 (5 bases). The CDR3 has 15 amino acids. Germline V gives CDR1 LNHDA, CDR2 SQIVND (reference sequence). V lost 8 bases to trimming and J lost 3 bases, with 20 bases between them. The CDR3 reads CASGPSTGINYEQYF. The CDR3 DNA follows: TGTGCCAGTGGTCCTTCGACCGGGATAAACTACGAGCAGTACTTC.

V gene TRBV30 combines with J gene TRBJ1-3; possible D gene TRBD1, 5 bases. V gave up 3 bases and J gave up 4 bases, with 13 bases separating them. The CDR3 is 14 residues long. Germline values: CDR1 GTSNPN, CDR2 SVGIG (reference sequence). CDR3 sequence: CAWSRRQGGNTIYF. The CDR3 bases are TGTGCCTGGAGCCGGAGGCAGGGCGGAAACACCATATATTTT.

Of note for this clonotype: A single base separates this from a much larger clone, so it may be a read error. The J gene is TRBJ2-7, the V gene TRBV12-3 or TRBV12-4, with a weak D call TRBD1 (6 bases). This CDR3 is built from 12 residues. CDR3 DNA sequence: TGTGCCAGCAGTCGAGGACAGTACGGGCAGTACTTC. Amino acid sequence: CASSRGQYGQYF.

The CDR3 spells CSVARAGHLYGYTF. The CDR3 DNA sequence: TGCAGCGTTGCAAGGGCGGGACACCTCTATGGCTACACCTTC. The chain links TRBV29-1 to TRBJ1-2, with a weak D call TRBD1 (6 bases). Trimming took 4 bases from V and 4 from J, leaving 16 bases between them. Germline V gene sequence: CDR1 SQVTM, CDR2 ANQGSEA. The CDR3 totals 14 residues.

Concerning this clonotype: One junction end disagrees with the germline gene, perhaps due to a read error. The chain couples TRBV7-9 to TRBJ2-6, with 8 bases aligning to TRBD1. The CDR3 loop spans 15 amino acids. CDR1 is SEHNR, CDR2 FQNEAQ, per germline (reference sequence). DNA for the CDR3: TGTGCCAGCAGCTTAGTAGGTACAGGGGGCAACGTCCTGACTTTC. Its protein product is CASSLVGTGGNVLTF.

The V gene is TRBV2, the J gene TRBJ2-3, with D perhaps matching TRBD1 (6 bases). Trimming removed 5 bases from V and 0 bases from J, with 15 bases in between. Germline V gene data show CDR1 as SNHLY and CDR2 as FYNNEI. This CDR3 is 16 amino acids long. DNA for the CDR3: TGTGCCAGCAGTACAAGGGGGTACAAGAGCACAGATACGCAGTATTTT. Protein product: CASSTRGYKSTDTQYF. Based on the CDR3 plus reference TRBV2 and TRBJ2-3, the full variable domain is EPEVTQTPSHQVTQMGQEVILRCVPISNHLYFYWYRQILGQKVEFLVSFYNNEISEKSEIFDDQFSVERPDGSNFTLKIRSTKLEDSAMYFCASSTRGYKSTDTQYFGPGTRLTVL.

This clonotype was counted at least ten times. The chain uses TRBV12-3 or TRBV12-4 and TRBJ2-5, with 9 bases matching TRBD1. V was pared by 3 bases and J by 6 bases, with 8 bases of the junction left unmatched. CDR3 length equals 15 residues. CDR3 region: CASSLGTGIRKTQYF. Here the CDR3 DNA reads TGTGCCAGCAGTTTGGGGACAGGGATTAGGAAGACCCAGTACTTC.

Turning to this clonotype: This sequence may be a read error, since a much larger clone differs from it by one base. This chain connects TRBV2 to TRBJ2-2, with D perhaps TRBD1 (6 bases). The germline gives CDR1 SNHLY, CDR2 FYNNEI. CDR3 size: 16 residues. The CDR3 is CASGEPRGRNTGELFF. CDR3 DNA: TGTGCCAGCGGTGAACCCAGGGGCCGAAACACCGGGGAGCTGTTTTTT.

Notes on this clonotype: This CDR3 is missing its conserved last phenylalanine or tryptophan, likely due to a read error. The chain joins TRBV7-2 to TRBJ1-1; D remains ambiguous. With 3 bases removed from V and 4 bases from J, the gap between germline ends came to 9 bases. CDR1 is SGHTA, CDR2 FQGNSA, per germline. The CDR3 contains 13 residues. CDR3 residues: CASSLDGSTEAFS. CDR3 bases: TGTGCCAGCAGCTTGGACGGGAGCACTGAAGCTTTCTCC.

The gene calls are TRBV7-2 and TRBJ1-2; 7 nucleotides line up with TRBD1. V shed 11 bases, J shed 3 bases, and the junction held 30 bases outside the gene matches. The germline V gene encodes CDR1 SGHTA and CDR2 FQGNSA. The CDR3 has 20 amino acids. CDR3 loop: CAWSGHRVPRPGQNDYGYTF. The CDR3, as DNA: TGTGCCTGGAGTGGTCATAGAGTTCCTCGACCGGGACAGAATGACTATGGCTACACCTTC.

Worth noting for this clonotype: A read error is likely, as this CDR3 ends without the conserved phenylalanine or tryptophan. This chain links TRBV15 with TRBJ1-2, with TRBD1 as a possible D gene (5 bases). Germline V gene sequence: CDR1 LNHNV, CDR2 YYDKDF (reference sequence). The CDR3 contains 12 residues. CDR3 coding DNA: TGTGCCACCAGTAGAGATGGGACTGGCTACACCTCC. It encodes CATSRDGTGYTS.

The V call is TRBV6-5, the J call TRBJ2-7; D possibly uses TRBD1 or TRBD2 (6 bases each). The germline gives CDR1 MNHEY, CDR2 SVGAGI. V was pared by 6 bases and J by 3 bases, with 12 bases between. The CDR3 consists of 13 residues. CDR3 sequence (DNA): TGTGCCAGCAGGCGGGGCAGGGGCTACGAGCAGTACTTC. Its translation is CASRRGRGYEQYF.

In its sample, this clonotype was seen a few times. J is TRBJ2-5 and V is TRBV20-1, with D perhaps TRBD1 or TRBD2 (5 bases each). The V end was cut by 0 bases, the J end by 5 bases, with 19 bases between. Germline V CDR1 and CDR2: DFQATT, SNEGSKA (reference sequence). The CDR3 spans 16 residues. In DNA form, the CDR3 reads TGCAGTGCTAGAGATTTAATGGGGACGGGGCGGGAGACCCAGTACTTC. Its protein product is CSARDLMGTGRETQYF.

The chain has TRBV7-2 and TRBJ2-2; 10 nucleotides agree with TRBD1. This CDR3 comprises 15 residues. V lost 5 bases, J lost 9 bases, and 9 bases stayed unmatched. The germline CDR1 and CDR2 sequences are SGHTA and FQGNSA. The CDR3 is CASSPDRGVLRELFF. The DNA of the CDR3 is TGTGCCAGCAGCCCGGACAGGGGGGTTCTACGGGAGCTGTTTTTT.